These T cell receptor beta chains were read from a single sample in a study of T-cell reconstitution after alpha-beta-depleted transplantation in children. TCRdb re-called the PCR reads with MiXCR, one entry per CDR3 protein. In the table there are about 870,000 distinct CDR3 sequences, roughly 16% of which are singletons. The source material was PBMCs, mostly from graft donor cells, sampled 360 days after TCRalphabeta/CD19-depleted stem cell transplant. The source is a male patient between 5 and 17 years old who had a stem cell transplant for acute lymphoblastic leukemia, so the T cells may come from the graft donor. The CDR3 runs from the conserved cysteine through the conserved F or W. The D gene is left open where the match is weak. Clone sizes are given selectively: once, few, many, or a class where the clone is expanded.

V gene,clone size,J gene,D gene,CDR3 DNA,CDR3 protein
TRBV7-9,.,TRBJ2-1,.,TGTGCCAGCGACAGGCAGTTCTTC,CASDRQFF
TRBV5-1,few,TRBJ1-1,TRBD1,TGCGCCAGCAGCTTCCAGGGGGGCGTGTTGAACACTGAAGCTTTCTTT,CASSFQGGVLNTEAFF
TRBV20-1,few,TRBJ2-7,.,TGCAGTGCTAGATTGCTACTTGGCGAGCAGTACTTC,CSARLLLGEQYF
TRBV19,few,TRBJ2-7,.,TGTGCCAGTAGTGCCGCGGAAAGCTACGAGCAGTACTTC,CASSAAESYEQYF
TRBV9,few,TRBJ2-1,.,TGTGCCAGCAGCGTGGGGTTTGCCGATGAGCAGTTCTTC,CASSVGFADEQFF
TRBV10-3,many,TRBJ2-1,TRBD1,TGTGCCATCGGACAGGGGGAATGGAGGGTTGTCCCCTACAATGAGCAGTTCTTC,CAIGQGEWRVVPYNEQFF
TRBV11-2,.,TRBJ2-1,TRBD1,TGTGCCAGCAGCTTAGGGGGACAGGGGCCGAACAATGAGCAGTTCTTC,CASSLGGQGPNNEQFF
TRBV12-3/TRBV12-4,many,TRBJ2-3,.,TGTGCCAGCAGCCCCAACGACTACCCAAGCACAGATACGCAGTATTTT,CASSPNDYPSTDTQYF
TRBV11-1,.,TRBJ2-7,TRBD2,TGTGCCAGCAGCTTGGGACTAGCGGGAGGCCCACTTCCTTACGAGCAGTACTTC,CASSLGLAGGPLPYEQYF
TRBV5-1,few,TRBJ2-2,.,TGCGCCACCGGCGGGGCCCCCACCGGGGAGCTGTTTTTT,CATGGAPTGELFF
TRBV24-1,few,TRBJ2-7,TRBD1,TGTGCCACCAGCTCTGGACAGGGAAGAGACGAGCAGTACTTC,CATSSGQGRDEQYF
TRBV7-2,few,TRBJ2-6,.,TGTGCCAGCAGCGTAGGGGCCACGGCTGGGGCCAACGTCCTGACTTTC,CASSVGATAGANVLTF
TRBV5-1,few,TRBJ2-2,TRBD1,TGCGCCAGCAGGTACCGGGACAGTCGGGGGGAGCTGTTTTTT,CASRYRDSRGELFF
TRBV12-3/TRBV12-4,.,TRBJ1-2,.,TGTGCCAGCCACCTGACAGGACGGGGAAACTATGGCTACACCTTC,CASHLTGRGNYGYTF
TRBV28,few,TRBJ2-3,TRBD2,TGTGCCAGCAGTTCTCCTTGGTCCGCCGGACTAGCGGGAGGGCCGGGCACAGATACGCAGTATTTT,CASSSPWSAGLAGGPGTDTQYF
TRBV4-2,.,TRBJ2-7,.,TGTGCCAGCAGCCAAGTTAAGGAGGCTACTCTGCCCTCCTACGAGCAGTACTTC,CASSQVKEATLPSYEQYF
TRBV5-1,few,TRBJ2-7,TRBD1,TGCGCCAGCAGCTTCACCGGGACAGAATACGAGCAGTACTTC,CASSFTGTEYEQYF
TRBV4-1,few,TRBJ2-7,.,TGCGCCAGCAGCCAGATTAACGGGATCGAGCAGTACTTC,CASSQINGIEQYF
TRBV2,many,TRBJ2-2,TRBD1,TGTGCCAGCAGGTCTGACGGGACAGGGTTTGGCGGGGAGCTGTTTTTT,CASRSDGTGFGGELFF
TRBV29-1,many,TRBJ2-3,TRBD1,TGCAGCCCGACGAACAGGGGAGTTTCGGATACGCAGTATTTT,CSPTNRGVSDTQYF
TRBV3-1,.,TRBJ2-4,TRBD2,TGTGCCAGCAGCCAAGGGTTGTGGCTAGCGGGAGAGGCCAAAAACATTCAGTACTTC,CASSQGLWLAGEAKNIQYF
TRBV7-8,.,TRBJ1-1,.,TGTGCCAGCAGCCCCTACAGGGTAGGCTTACGGGAAGCTTTCTTT,CASSPYRVGLREAFF
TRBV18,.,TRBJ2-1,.,TGTGCCAGCCTTCGGACAGACTACAATGAGCAGTTCTTC,CASLRTDYNEQFF
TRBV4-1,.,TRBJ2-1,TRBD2,TGCGCCAGCAGCCCTGCGGGGGGGCGGGAGCCCTACAATGAGCAGTTCTTC,CASSPAGGREPYNEQFF
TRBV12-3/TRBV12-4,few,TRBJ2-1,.,TGTGCCAGCAGTTCATCCCGCGCGCGGAGGCCCAATGAGCAGTTCTTC,CASSSSRARRPNEQFF
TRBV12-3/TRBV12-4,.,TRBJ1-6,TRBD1,TGTGCCAGCAACTCTGCAGGGGGGGCAGGTAATTCACCCCTCCACTTT,CASNSAGGAGNSPLHF
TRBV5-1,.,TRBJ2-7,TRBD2,TGCGCCAGCAGCCCCCGGGTACGGCGCGGGAGGGCACTCTCCTACGAGCAGTACTTC,CASSPRVRRGRALSYEQYF
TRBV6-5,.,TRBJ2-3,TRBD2,TGTGCCAGCAGTTACTCGAATCGGGGGACTAGCGGCACAGATACGCAGTATTTT,CASSYSNRGTSGTDTQYF
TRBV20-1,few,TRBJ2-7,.,TGCAGTGCGCAGACAGCGACAGACTACGAGCAGTACTTC,CSAQTATDYEQYF
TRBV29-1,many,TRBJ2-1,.,TGCAGCGTTGCCGTGCTCCTCTTCGATGAGCAGTTCTTC,CSVAVLLFDEQFF
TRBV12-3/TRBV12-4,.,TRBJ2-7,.,TGTGCCAGCAGTTTTCAGGTCGTCGGTTCCTTTTGGGAGCAGTACTTC,CASSFQVVGSFWEQYF
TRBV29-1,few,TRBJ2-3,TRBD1,TGCAGCTCCAATACGGGACAGGGGCATCCGGATACGCAGTATTTT,CSSNTGQGHPDTQYF
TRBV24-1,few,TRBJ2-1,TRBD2,TGTGCCACCAGTGATCAGGGACTAGCGGGATTCTCCTACAATGAGCAGTTCTTC,CATSDQGLAGFSYNEQFF
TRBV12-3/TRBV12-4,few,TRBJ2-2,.,TGTGCCAGCAGTATCTGGTCCGGGGAGCTGTTTTTT,CASSIWSGELFF
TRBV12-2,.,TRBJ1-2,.,TGTGCAAGTCGCCACAGGTACTATGGCTACACCTTC,CASRHRYYGYTF
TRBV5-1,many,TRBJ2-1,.,TGCGCCAGCAGCCCGGTGCGAGATGAGCAGTTCTTC,CASSPVRDEQFF
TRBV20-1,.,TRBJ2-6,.,TGCAGTGCTAGAGTCGGGGCAGAGGCCAACGTCCTGACTTTC,CSARVGAEANVLTF
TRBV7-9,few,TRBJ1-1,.,TGTGCCAGCAGCTCCCGGGCCGTAGAAGCTTTCTTT,CASSSRAVEAFF
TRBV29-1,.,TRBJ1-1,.,TGCATCGTAACCCGGGACACTGAAGCTTTCTTT,CIVTRDTEAFF
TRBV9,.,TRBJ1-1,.,TGTGCCAGCAGCGTAGGGGCAGGCGACATGAACACTGAAGCTTTCTTT,CASSVGAGDMNTEAFF
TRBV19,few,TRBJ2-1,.,TGTGCCAGTAGTATACCGCTCTCCTACAATGAGCAGTTCTTC,CASSIPLSYNEQFF
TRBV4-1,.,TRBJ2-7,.,TGCGCCAGCAGCCAAGTCCGGACTCTCTCTCTGCACTTC,CASSQVRTLSLHF
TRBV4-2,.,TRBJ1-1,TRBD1,TGTGCCAGCAGCCGGGGACAGCGGGCTTTCTTT,CASSRGQRAFF
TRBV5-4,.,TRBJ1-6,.,TGTGCCAGCAGCTTCGGGGGCCTTTCACCCCTCCACTTT,CASSFGGLSPLHF
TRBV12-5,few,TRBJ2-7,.,TGTGCTAGTGGCAACACGAGACTAGGGACCTCCTACGAGCAGTACTTC,CASGNTRLGTSYEQYF
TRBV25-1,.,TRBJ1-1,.,TGTGCCAGCAGTGAACCCGGCCAGCTTGAAGCTTTCTTT,CASSEPGQLEAFF
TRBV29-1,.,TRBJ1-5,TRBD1,TGCAGCGTCGATACAGGGGATCGCAATCAGCCCCAGCATTTT,CSVDTGDRNQPQHF
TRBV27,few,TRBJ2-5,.,TGTGCCAGCAGTTACTACAGCTCAACGGAGACCCAGTACTTC,CASSYYSSTETQYF
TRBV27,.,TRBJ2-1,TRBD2,TGTGCCAGCAAGTGGCCCCGGGGGGGCTACAATGAGCAGTTCTTC,CASKWPRGGYNEQFF
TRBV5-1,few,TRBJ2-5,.,TGCGCCAGCAGCTTGGGGGCAGGGAGGATGGAGACCCAGTACTTC,CASSLGAGRMETQYF
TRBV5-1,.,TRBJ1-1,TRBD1,TGCGCCAGCAGCTTGGGACAGGGTCCTGAAGCTTTCTTT,CASSLGQGPEAFF
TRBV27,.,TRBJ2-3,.,TGTGCCAGCAGTTTAGCCACAGGGTTTGGGACAGATACGCAGTATTTT,CASSLATGFGTDTQYF
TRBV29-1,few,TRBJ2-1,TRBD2,TGCAGCCACCCTAGCGGGAGATCCTACAATGAGCAGTTCTTC,CSHPSGRSYNEQFF